The 18 T cell receptor beta chains in this list originate from one sample, sequenced in a study of T cell responses to AZD1222 COVID-19 vaccine. The method was immunoSEQ multiplex PCR; TCRdb's version includes in-frame clones alone and lacks a portion of them. The repertoire holds roughly 150,000 clones, with around 90% as singletons. The specimen comprised peripheral blood, sampled on day 0 of AZD1222 vaccination. The origin of the receptors is an adult in good health.

V and J are TRBV6-2 or TRBV6-3 and TRBJ2-3; D not certain. The germline V gene encodes CDR1 MNHEY and CDR2 SVGEGT. This CDR3 comprises 12 residues. V lost 6 bases and J lost 0, with 4 bases in between. The CDR3 loop reads CASSSSTDTQYF. CDR3 bases: TGTGCCAGCAGCAGCAGCACAGATACGCAGTATTTT.

The chain recombines TRBV6-5 with TRBJ1-6; D possibly corresponds to TRBD1 (5 bases). This CDR3 has 15 residues. V shed 6 bases and J shed 9 bases, with 18 bases lying between them. Germline CDR1 MNHEY, CDR2 SVGAGI. Written as DNA, the CDR3 is TGTGCCAGCAGCTCCCGGGGGTCTGCGCGTTCACCCCTCCACTTT. Protein sequence: CASSSRGSARSPLHF.

The chain is built from TRBV24-1 and TRBJ1-2; D uncertain. Germline CDR1 is KGHDR and CDR2 is SFDVKD. The CDR3 has 13 residues. V lost 3 bases, J lost 8 bases, and 12 bases lay in between. CDR3 amino acids: CATSDRSMSGYTF. Written as DNA, the CDR3 is TGTGCCACCAGTGATAGGTCTATGAGCGGCTACACCTTC.

This chain links TRBV6-1 with TRBJ1-1; D remains ambiguous. The germline CDR1 and CDR2 sequences are MNHNS and SASEGT. CDR3 length: 13 amino acids. Trimming removed 1 base from V and 1 base from J, with 4 bases in between. The CDR3 protein is CASSEEWNTEAFF. CDR3 nucleotide sequence: TGTGCCAGCAGTGAAGAATGGAACACTGAAGCTTTCTTT.

The rearrangement joins TRBV12-3 or TRBV12-4 to TRBJ2-3; the D call may be TRBD1 or TRBD2 (5 bases each). The CDR3 consists of 12 residues. Trimming removed 8 bases from V and 6 bases from J, with 12 bases in between. CDR3 loop: CASGTSADTQYF. The CDR3 DNA reads as TGTGCCAGCGGGACCTCGGCCGATACGCAGTATTTT.

The rearrangement links TRBV3-1 (or the pseudogene TRBV3-2) to TRBJ1-1, with D hard to call. This CDR3 spans 11 amino acids. Germline V gene data show CDR1 as LGHDT and CDR2 as YNNKEL (reference sequence). Trimming stripped 1 base from V and 10 bases from J, with 7 bases between. The chain's CDR3 is CASSQASGAFF. Written as DNA, the CDR3 is TGTGCCAGCAGCCAAGCGTCGGGAGCTTTCTTT.

The V call is TRBV5-3, the J call TRBJ2-2, with 7 bases matching TRBD2. TRBV5-3 is an ORF; its function is uncertain. V trimming: 4 bases; J trimming: 6 bases; junction bases outside the gene matches: 21. This CDR3 region has 19 residues. CDR3 DNA sequence: TGTGCCAGAAGCCCTAAGCTCCCCTGCAGCGGGATATTTTCCGGGGAGCTGTTTTTT. Translating it yields CARSPKLPCSGIFSGELFF.

J is TRBJ1-6 and V is TRBV30, with D possibly matching TRBD1 (6 bases). CDR3 length equals 14 residues. Germline CDR1 is GTSNPN and CDR2 is SVGIG (reference sequence). The ends were cut back, 3 bases at V and 6 bases at J, with 12 bases in the middle. CDR3 coding DNA: TGTGCCTGGAGAGCGGGGGCGGGTAATTCACCCCTCCACTTT. It specifies CAWRAGAGNSPLHF. Full variable domain (rest looked up from reference TRBV30 and TRBJ1-6): SQTIHQWPATLVQPVGSPLSLECTVEGTSNPNLYWYRQAAGRGLQLLFYSVGIGQISSEVPQNLSASRPQDRQFILSSKKLLLSDSGFYLCAWRAGAGNSPLHFGNGTRLTVT.

The genes are TRBV3-1 (or the pseudogene TRBV3-2) and TRBJ2-2; 7 positions match TRBD1. The germline V gene encodes CDR1 LGHDT and CDR2 YNNKEL (reference sequence). V trimming: 4 bases; J trimming: 3 bases; junction bases outside the gene matches: 14. CDR3 size: 18 residues. The CDR3 coding sequence is TGTGCCAGCAGCCCGCATAGGGGGCCCGTTAGGGACACCGGGGAGCTGTTTTTT. Its translation is CASSPHRGPVRDTGELFF.

J is TRBJ1-1 and V is TRBV3-1 (or the pseudogene TRBV3-2); no clear D gene. The CDR3 runs to 16 residues. With 4 bases removed from V and 4 bases from J, the gap between germline ends came to 19 bases. The germline V gene has CDR1 LGHDT and CDR2 YNNKEL (reference sequence). In nucleotides, the CDR3 is TGTGCCAGCAGCCTTGGGTACCTCCTCGGGATCACTGAAGCTTTCTTT. It is translated as CASSLGYLLGITEAFF.

CDR3 sequence reads: CASSYPAGFAPLTYEQYF. DNA of the CDR3: TGTGCCAGCAGCTACCCAGCAGGTTTCGCCCCCCTCACCTACGAGCAGTACTTC. The rearrangement joins TRBV11-2 to TRBJ2-7; no definite D call. CDR3 size: 18 residues. Germline lookup yields CDR1 SGHAT and CDR2 FQNNGV. V was clipped by 4 bases and J by 2 bases, with 24 bases between them.

In regard to this clone: Other DNA sequences within the sample encode an identical CDR3. The chain uses TRBV5-1 and TRBJ2-7, with 9 bases lining up with TRBD1. Losses at the gene ends were 4 bases for V and 4 bases for J; bases not matched to a gene: 6. The CDR3 consists of 14 residues. Germline loops: CDR1 SGHRS, CDR2 YFSETQ. CDR3 amino acids: CASSLGQGPYEQYF. CDR3 DNA sequence: TGCGCCAGCAGCCTGGGACAGGGACCGTACGAGCAGTACTTC.

The chain combines TRBV20-1 with TRBJ1-1, with a tentative D call TRBD1 (5 bases). The CDR3 runs to 10 residues. Germline V gene data show CDR1 as DFQATT and CDR2 as SNEGSKA (reference sequence). The CDR3 region has the DNA TGCAGCGCAGGGAGAACTGAAGCTTTCTTT. Amino acids: CSAGRTEAFF.

This clone was counted a few times. The V call is TRBV3-1 (or the pseudogene TRBV3-2), the J call TRBJ2-1, with D maybe TRBD2 (6 bases). Germline CDR1 and CDR2: LGHDT and YNNKEL (reference sequence). The CDR3 has 17 amino acids. V lost 4 bases and J 0 bases, leaving 16 bases between the germline ends. In DNA form, the CDR3 reads TGTGCCAGCAGCCCTAGACTAGTAGCCAGCTCCTACAATGAGCAGTTCTTC. Residues: CASSPRLVASSYNEQFF.

The chain recombines TRBV3-1 (or the pseudogene TRBV3-2) with TRBJ2-3, with 13 bases identical to TRBD2. From germline, CDR1 is LGHDT and CDR2 YNNKEL (reference sequence). CDR3 size: 20 residues. The trim removed 3 bases at V and 0 bases at J, leaving 12 bases unmatched. CDR3 residues: CASSHFTPGLAGSSTDTQYF. The CDR3 DNA reads as TGTGCCAGCAGCCATTTCACACCGGGACTAGCGGGATCTAGCACAGATACGCAGTATTTT.

The V gene is TRBV3-1 (or the pseudogene TRBV3-2), the J gene TRBJ2-5, with D possibly TRBD1 on 7 matching bases. Trimming removed 0 bases at V and 4 bases at J, with 12 bases between. There are 15 residues in the CDR3. Germline CDR1 and CDR2: LGHDT and YNNKEL (reference sequence). The CDR3 region is CASSQDQGGGETQYF. In nucleotides, the CDR3 is TGTGCCAGCAGCCAAGATCAGGGGGGCGGAGAGACCCAGTACTTC.

This CDR3 is CASSTQGDYGYTF. As DNA, the CDR3 is TGTGCCAGCAGTACTCAGGGTGACTATGGCTACACCTTC. The chain links TRBV6-6 to TRBJ1-2; perhaps TRBD1 as D (5 bases). The CDR3 is made up of 13 amino acids. Trimming removed 5 bases from V and 3 bases from J, with 10 bases in between. CDR1 is MNHNY and CDR2 is SVGAGI in the germline V gene (reference sequence).

This CDR3 is CASSLSPLGQGVPPEAFF. In nucleotides, the CDR3 is TGTGCCAGCAGTTTATCCCCCCTAGGACAGGGAGTCCCGCCTGAAGCTTTCTTT. This chain joins TRBV27 and TRBJ1-1; 8 bases agree with TRBD1. V shed 0 bases, J shed 6 bases, and the junction held 15 bases outside the gene matches. The CDR3 sequence is 18 residues long. Germline V gives CDR1 MNHEY, CDR2 SMNVEV (reference sequence).